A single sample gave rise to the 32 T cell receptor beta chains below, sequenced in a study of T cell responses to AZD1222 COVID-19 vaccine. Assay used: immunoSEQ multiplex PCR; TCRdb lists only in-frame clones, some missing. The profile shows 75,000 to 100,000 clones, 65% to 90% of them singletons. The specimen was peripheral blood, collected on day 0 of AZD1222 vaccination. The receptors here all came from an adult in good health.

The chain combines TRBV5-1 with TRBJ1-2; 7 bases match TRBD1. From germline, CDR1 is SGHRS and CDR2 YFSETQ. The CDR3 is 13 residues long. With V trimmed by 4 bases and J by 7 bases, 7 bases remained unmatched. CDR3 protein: CASSPGQASGYTF. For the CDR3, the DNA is TGCGCCAGCAGCCCCGGACAGGCATCTGGCTACACCTTC. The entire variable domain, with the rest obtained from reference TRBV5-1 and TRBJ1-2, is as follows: KAGVTQTPRYLIKTRGQQVTLSCSPISGHRSVSWYQQTPGQGLQFLFEYFSETQRNKGNFPGRFSGRQFSNSRSEMNVSTLELGDSALYLCASSPGQASGYTFGSGTRLTVV.

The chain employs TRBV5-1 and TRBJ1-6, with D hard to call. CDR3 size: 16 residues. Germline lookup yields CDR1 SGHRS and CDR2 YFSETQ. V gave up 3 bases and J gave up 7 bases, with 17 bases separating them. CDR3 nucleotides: TGCGCCAGCAGCTCAGAGCCTGCGGAGACCAATTCACCCCTCCACTTT. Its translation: CASSSEPAETNSPLHF. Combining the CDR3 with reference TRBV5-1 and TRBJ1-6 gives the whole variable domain KAGVTQTPRYLIKTRGQQVTLSCSPISGHRSVSWYQQTPGQGLQFLFEYFSETQRNKGNFPGRFSGRQFSNSRSEMNVSTLELGDSALYLCASSSEPAETNSPLHFGNGTRLTVT.

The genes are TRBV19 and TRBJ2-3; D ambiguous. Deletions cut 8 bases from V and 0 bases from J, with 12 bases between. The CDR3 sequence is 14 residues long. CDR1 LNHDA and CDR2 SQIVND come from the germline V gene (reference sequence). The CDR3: CASATQPSTDTQYF. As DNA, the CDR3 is TGTGCCAGTGCGACCCAACCTAGCACAGATACGCAGTATTTT.

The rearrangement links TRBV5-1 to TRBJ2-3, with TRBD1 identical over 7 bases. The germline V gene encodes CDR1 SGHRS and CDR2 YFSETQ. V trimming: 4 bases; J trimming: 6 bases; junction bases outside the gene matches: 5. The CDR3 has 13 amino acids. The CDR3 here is CASSTTGSDTQYF. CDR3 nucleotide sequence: TGCGCCAGCAGCACGACAGGGTCGGATACGCAGTATTTT.

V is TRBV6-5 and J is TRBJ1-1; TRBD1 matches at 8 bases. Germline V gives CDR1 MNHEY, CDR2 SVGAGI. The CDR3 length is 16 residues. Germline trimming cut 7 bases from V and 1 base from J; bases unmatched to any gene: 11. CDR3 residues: CASNYSPGQGNTEAFF. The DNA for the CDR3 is TGTGCCAGCAACTACTCCCCCGGACAGGGGAACACTGAAGCTTTCTTT.

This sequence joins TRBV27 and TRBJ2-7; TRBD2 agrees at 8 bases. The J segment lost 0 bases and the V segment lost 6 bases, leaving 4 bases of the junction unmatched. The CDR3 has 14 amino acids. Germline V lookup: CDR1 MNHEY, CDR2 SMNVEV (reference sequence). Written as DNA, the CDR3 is TGTGCCAGCAGAACCGGGAGGGTCTCCTACGAGCAGTACTTC. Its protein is CASRTGRVSYEQYF.

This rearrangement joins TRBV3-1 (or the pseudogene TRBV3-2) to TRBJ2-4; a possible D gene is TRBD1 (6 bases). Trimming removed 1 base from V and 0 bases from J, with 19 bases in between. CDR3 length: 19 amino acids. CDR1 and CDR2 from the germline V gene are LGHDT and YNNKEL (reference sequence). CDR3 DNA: TGTGCCAGCAGCCAAGTTGCGCCGGGGACAAACAAAGCCAAAAACATTCAGTACTTC. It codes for CASSQVAPGTNKAKNIQYF.

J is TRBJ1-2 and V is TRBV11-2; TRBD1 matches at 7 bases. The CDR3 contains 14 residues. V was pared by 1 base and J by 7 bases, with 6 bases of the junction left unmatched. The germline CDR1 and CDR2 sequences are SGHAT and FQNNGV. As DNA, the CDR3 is TGTGCCAGCAGCTTAGCCCAACAGGGGATTGGCTACACCTTC. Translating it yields CASSLAQQGIGYTF.

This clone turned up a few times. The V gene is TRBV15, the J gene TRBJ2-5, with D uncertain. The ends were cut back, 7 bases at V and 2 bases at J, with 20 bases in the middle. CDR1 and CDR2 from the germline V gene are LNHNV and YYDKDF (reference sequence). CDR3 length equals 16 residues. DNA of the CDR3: TGTGCCACCACCGCCCCCCCGGGCTACCCACAAGAGACCCAGTACTTC. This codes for CATTAPPGYPQETQYF.

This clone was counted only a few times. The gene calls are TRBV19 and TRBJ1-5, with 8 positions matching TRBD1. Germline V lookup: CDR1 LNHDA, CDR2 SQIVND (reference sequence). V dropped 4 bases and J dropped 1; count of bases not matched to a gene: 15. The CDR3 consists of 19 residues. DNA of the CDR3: TGTGCCAGTAGTACGACAGGGGCGAATGTCGCGCGGAGCAATCAGCCCCAGCATTTT. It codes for CASSTTGANVARSNQPQHF.

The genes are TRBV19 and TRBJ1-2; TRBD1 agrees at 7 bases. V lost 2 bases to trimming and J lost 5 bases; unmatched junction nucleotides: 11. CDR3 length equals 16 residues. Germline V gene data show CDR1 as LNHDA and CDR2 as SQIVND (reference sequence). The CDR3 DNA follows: TGTGCCAGTAGTATAACTGCACAGGGGTCTGCTTATGGCTACACCTTC. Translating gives CASSITAQGSAYGYTF.

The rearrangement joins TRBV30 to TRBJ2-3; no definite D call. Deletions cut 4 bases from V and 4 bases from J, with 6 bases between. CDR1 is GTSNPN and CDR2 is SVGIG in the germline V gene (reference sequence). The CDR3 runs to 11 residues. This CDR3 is CAWTISDTQYF. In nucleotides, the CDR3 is TGTGCCTGGACAATATCAGATACGCAGTATTTT.

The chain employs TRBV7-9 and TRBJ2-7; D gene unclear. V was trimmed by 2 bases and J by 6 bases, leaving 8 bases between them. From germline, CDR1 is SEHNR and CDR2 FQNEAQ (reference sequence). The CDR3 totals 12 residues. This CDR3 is CASSLTRSEQYF. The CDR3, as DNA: TGTGCCAGCAGCTTAACGAGGTCCGAGCAGTACTTC.

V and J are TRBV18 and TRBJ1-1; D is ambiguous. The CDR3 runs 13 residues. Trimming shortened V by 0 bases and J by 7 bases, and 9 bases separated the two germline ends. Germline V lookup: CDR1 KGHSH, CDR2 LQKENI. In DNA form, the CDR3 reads TGTGCCAGCTCACCACCGTTTAAGATTGAAGCTTTCTTT. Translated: CASSPPFKIEAFF.

As DNA, the CDR3 is TGTGCCATCAGTGACTCGAGGGGCTGGGTGTACAATGAGCAGTTCTTC. The encoded protein is CAISDSRGWVYNEQFF. The V call is TRBV10-3, the J call TRBJ2-1; the D call may be TRBD1 or TRBD2 (5 bases each). Trimming removed 3 bases from V and 4 bases from J, with 16 bases in between. The CDR3 runs 16 residues. CDR1 and CDR2 (germline): ENHRY, SYGVKD.

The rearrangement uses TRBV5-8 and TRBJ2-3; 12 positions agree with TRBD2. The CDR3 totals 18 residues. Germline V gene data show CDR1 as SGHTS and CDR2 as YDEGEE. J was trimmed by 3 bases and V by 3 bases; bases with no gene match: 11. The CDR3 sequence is CASSYGLAGSPVTDTQYF. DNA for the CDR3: TGTGCCAGCAGCTATGGACTAGCGGGGAGCCCCGTTACAGATACGCAGTATTTT.

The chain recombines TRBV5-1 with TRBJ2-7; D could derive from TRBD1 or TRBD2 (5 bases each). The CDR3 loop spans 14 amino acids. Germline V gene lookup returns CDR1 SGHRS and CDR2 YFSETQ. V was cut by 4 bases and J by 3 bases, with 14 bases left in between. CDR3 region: CASSRWGSDYEQYF. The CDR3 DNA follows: TGCGCCAGCAGCCGGTGGGGGTCAGACTACGAGCAGTACTTC.

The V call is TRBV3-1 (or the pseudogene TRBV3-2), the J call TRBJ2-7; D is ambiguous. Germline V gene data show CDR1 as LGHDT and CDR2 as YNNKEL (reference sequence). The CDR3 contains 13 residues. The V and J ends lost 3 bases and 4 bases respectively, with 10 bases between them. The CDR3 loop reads CASSQGIHYEQYF. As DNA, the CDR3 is TGTGCCAGCAGCCAGGGGATTCATTACGAGCAGTACTTC.

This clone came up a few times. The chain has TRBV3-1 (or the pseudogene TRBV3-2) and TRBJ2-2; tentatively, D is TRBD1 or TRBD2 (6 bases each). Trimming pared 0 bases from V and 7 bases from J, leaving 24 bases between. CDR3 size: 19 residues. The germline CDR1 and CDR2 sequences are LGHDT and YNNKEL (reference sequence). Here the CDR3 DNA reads TGTGCCAGCAGCCAAGATTGGGGGGCCGGGCGCGGCCTTCGCGGGGAGCTGTTTTTT. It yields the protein CASSQDWGAGRGLRGELFF.

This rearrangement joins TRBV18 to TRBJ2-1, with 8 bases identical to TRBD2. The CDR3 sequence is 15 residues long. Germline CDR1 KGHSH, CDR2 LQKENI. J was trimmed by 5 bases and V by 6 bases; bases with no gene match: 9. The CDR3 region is CASSQSGGPNNEQFF. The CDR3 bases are TGTGCCAGCTCCCAAAGCGGGGGCCCAAACAATGAGCAGTTCTTC.

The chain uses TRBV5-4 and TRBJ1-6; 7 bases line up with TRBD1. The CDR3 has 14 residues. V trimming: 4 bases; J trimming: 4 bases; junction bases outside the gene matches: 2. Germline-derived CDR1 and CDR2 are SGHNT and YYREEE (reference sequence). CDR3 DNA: TGTGCCAGCAGCCTGGGACAGTATAATTCACCCCTCCACTTT. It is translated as CASSLGQYNSPLHF.

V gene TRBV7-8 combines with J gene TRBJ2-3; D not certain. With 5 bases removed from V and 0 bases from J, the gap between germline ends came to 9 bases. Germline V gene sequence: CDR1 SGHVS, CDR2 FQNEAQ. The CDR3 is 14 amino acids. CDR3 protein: CASSPTISTDTQYF. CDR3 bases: TGTGCCAGCAGCCCGACAATAAGCACAGATACGCAGTATTTT.

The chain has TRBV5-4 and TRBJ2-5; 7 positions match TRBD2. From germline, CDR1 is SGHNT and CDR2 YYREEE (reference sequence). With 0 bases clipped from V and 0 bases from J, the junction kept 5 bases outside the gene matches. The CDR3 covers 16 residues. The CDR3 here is CASSLGPAGNQETQYF. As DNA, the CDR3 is TGTGCCAGCAGCTTGGGACCAGCGGGGAACCAAGAGACCCAGTACTTC.

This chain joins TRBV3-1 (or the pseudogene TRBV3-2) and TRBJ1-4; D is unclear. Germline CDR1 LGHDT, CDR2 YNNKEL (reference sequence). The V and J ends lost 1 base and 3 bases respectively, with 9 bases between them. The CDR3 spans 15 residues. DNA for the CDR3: TGTGCCAGCAGCCAAGGGAGGGCAGCTAATGAAAAACTGTTTTTT. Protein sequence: CASSQGRAANEKLFF.

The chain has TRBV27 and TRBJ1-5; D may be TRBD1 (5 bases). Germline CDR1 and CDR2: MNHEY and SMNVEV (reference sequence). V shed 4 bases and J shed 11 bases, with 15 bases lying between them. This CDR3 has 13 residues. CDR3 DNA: TGTGCCAGCAGTTCCGGGACGAGCGGAGCCCAGCATTTT. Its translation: CASSSGTSGAQHF.

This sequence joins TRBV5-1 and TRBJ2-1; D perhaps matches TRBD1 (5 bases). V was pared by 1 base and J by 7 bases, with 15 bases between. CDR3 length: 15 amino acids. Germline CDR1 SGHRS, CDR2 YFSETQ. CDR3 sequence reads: CASSLFLQGRNEQFF. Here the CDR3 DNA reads TGCGCCAGCAGCTTGTTTCTGCAGGGCAGGAATGAGCAGTTCTTC.

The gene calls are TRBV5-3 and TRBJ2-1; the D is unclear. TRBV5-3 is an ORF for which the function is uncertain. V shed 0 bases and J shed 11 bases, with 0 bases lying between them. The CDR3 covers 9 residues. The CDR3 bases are TGTGCCAGAAGCTTGGAGCAGTTCTTC. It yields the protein CARSLEQFF.

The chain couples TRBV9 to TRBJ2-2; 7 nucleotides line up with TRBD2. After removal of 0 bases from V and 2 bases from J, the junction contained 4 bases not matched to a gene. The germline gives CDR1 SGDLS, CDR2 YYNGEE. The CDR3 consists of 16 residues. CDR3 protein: CASSVGSSGNTGELFF. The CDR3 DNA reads TGTGCCAGCAGCGTAGGGTCTAGCGGAAACACCGGGGAGCTGTTTTTT.

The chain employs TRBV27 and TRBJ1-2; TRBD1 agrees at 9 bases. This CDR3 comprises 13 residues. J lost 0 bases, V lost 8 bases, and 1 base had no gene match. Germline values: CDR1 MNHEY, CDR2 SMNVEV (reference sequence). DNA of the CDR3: TGTGCCAGCGGACAGGGGACTAACTATGGCTACACCTTC. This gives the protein CASGQGTNYGYTF.

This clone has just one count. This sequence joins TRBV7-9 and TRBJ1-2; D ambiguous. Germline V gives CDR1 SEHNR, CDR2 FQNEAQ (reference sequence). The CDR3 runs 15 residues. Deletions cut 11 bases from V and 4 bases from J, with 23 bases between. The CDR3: CACVGEGTQIYGYTF. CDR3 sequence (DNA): TGTGCCTGCGTTGGGGAGGGTACACAGATCTATGGCTACACCTTC.

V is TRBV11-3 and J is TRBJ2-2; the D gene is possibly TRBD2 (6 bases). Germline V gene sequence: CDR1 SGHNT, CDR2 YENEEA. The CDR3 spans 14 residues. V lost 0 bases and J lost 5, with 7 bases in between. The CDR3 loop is CASSLDGGTGELFF. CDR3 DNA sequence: TGTGCCAGCAGCTTAGACGGGGGTACCGGGGAGCTGTTTTTT.

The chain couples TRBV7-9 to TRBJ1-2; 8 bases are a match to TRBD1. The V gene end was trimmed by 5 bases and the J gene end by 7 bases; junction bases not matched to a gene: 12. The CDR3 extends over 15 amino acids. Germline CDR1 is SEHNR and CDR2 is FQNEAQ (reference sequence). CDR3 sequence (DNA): TGTGCCAGCAGCCCGAGGACAGGGTTTATTGGTGGCTACACCTTC. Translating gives CASSPRTGFIGGYTF. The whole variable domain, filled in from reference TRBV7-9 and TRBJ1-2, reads DTGVSQNPRHKITKRGQNVTFRCDPISEHNRLYWYRQTLGQGPEFLTYFQNEAQLEKSRLLSDRFSAERPKGSFSTLEIQRTEQGDSAMYLCASSPRTGFIGGYTFGSGTRLTVV.